The clone carrying this T cell receptor (beta chain) was found many times. TCRdb reprocessed the 5' RACE reads with MiXCR, giving one entry per CDR3 protein. The sample consists of 14,000 or so distinct CDR3 sequences, 7.3% of them appearing once. The data derive from a study of T cells after yellow fever vaccination. Study details: When fractions had low cell numbers, they were prepared with SMART-Seq v4 Ultra Low Input.

Study findings and constraints: There was a possibility that FACS-sorted repertoires contained abundant clonotypes contaminating from the bulk population. A large majority of primary-vaccination clones showed up again after the booster (approximately 96% CD4, 85% to 90% CD8). Overall, a small share of clonotypes was seen in both CD4 and CD8 compartments.

This sequence originates from a man between 18 and 29 years old who received the YFV17D yellow fever vaccine. The sequenced sample was PBMCs, either bulk or a sorted T-cell subset (CD4+, CD8+, memory, or dextramer-sorted; not recorded which), obtained on the day of the yellow fever booster vaccination.

The CDR3 coding sequence is TGCGCCAGCAGTCCCTGGGCTAGCGGGGGAGGCACAGATACGCAGTATTTT. Translating gives CASSPWASGGGTDTQYF. The rearrangement joins TRBV5-1 to TRBJ2-3; 10 nucleotides line up with TRBD2. Germline V lookup: CDR1 SGHRS, CDR2 YFSETQ. The ends lost 5 bases at V and 1 base at J; junction bases unmatched: 10. The CDR3 loop spans 17 amino acids. The whole variable domain, remainder taken from reference TRBV5-1 and TRBJ2-3, is KAGVTQTPRYLIKTRGQQVTLSCSPISGHRSVSWYQQTPGQGLQFLFEYFSETQRNKGNFPGRFSGRQFSNSRSEMNVSTLELGDSALYLCASSPWASGGGTDTQYFGPGTRLTVL.